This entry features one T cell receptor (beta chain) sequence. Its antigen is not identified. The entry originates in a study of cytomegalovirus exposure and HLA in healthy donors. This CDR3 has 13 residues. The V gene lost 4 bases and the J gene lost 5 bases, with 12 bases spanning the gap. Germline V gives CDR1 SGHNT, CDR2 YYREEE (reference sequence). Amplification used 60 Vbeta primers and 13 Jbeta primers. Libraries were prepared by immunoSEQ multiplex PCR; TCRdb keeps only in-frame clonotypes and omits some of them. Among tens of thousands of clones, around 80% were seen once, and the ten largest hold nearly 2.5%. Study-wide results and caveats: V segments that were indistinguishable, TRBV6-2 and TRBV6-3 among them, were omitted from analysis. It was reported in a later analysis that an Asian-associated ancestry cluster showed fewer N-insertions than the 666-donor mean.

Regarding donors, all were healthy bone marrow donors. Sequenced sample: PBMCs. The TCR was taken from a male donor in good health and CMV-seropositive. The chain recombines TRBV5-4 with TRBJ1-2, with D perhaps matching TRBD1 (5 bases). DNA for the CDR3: TGTGCCAGCAGCCCCCCAGGGAATTATGGCTACACCTTC. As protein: CASSPPGNYGYTF.